This TCR beta chain was found in a study of blood T cell repertoires in COVID-19. Study at large: There were acute and convalescent COVID-19 samples, and they came from the United States, Italy and Spain. The cDNA or gDNA used as material had been derived from T cells, B-cell-depleted T cells, or PBMCs.

Per the study methods: Reference gene primer amplification gave estimated nucleated cell counts. Data came from immunoSEQ multiplex PCR; TCRdb stores just in-frame clones and leaves some out. The DNA was the basis for D and trimming; V, J and clone size are from that table. The sample lists around 200,000 clones, about 88% occurring once. The source material was peripheral blood. This receptor was obtained from a man aged 35-49 years with active or convalescent COVID-19.

The CDR3 sequence is CASRDSLGSSYNSPLHF. The CDR3 DNA sequence: TGCGCCAGCAGGGATTCGTTAGGGAGCTCCTATAATTCACCCCTCCACTTT. This rearrangement joins TRBV5-1 to TRBJ1-6; D gene ambiguous. This CDR3 is 17 amino acids long. The V and J ends lost 5 bases and 0 bases respectively, with 15 bases between them. Germline values: CDR1 SGHRS, CDR2 YFSETQ.